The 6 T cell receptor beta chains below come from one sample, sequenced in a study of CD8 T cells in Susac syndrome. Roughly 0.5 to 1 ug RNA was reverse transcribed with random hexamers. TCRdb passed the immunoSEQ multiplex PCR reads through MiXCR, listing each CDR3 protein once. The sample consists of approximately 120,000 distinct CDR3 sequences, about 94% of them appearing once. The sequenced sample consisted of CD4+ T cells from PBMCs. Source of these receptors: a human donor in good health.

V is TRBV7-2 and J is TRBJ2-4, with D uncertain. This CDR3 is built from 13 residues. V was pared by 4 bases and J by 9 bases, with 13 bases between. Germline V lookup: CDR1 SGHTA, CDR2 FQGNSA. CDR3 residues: CASSSNPDGIQYF. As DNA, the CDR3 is TGTGCCAGCAGCTCTAATCCAGATGGCATTCAGTACTTC.

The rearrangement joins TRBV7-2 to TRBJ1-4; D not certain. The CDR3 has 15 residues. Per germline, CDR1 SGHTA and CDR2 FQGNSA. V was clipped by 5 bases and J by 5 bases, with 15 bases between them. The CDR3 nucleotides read TGTGCCAGCAGCCCCCCCGGCCTAGTCAATGAAAAACTGTTTTTT. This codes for CASSPPGLVNEKLFF.

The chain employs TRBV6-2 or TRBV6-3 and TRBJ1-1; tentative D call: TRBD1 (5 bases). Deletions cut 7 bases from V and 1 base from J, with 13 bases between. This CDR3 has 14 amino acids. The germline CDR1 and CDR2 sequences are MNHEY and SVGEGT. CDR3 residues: CASTPLGANTEAFF. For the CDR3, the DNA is TGTGCCAGCACCCCCCTTGGGGCGAACACTGAAGCTTTCTTT.

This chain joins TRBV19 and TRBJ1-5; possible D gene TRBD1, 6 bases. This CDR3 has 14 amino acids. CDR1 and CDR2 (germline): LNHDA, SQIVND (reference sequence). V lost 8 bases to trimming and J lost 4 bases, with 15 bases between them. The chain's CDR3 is CASSFWGANQPQHF. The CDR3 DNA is TGTGCCAGTTCCTTTTGGGGGGCGAATCAGCCCCAGCATTTT.

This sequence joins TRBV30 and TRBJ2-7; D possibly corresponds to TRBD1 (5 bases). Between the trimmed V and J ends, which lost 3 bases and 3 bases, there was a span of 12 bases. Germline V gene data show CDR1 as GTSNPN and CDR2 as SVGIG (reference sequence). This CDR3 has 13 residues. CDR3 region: CAWRKTVVYEQYF. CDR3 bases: TGTGCCTGGAGGAAGACAGTCGTCTACGAGCAGTACTTC.

CDR3 DNA sequence: TGCGCCAGCAGCTTGGAGTCGGAGACCCAGTACTTC. This gives the protein CASSLESETQYF. This rearrangement joins TRBV5-1 to TRBJ2-5; no clear D. Germline values: CDR1 SGHRS, CDR2 YFSETQ. The CDR3 is 12 amino acids. V shed 0 bases and J shed 5 bases, with 5 bases lying between them.